Sequencing of this TCR beta chain was carried out in a study of CD8+ T cells in alopecia areata. Study-level background: Each of the treated patients was given oral tofacitinib, 5 to 10 mg twice daily, for moderate-to-severe alopecia areata.

Germline values: CDR1 ENHRY, CDR2 SYGVKD. V shed 6 bases and J 5 bases; nucleotides not matched to a gene: 6. CDR3 length: 14 amino acids. Sequencing used cDNA as its template, made by extracting RNA and reverse transcribing it. Clones were read by immunoSEQ multiplex PCR, and TCRdb kept only the in-frame ones, dropping some. The repertoire holds some 180,000 clones, with about 53% as singletons. This clone turned up a few times. Treatment specified: oral pan-JAK inhibitor, 5-10 mg twice daily. Specimens obtained from alopecia areata patients comprised lesional scalp punch biopsies and peripheral blood.

This clonotype originated in a human donor with alopecia areata. Specimen: CD8+ T cells sorted from blood, collected at week 24, from a patient treated with tofacitinib. The chain links TRBV10-3 to TRBJ2-3, with 9 bases matching TRBD1. Here the CDR3 reads CAISRDREVDTQYF. In DNA, the CDR3 is TGTGCCATCAGCCGGGACAGGGAAGTAGATACGCAGTATTTT.